This T cell receptor beta chain comes out of a study of monozygotic twins with inflammatory bowel disease. Of note for this clonotype: Its target is unknown.

Regarding the study as a whole: For IBD patients, clonotypes shared with others were fewer than for healthy twins, especially with disease activity. Varied immunosuppressive treatments among patients may have increased repertoire variability. The data did not back a single strong IBD-associated clonotype or signal.

No DNA is given; TCRdb re-called the 5' RACE reads and lists each CDR3 protein once. The sample data list around 410,000 distinct CDR3 sequences. This CDR3 contains 14 residues. Germline CDR1 is ENHRY and CDR2 is SYGVKD. The TCR sequence derives from a human donor with ulcerative colitis or Crohn's disease, or a healthy co-twin of an affected twin (not recorded which). The chain joins TRBV10-3 to TRBJ2-1; TCRdb selects TRBD1, and the lack of DNA leaves this call unchecked. The sample comprised blood. The CDR3 region is CATRPGTGGYEQFF.